A selection of T cell receptor beta chains follows, all from one sample in a study of human T cells and chemical hapten exposure. Each CDR3 protein gets one entry after TCRdb re-called the RACE reads with MiXCR. The sample lists 100,000 or so distinct CDR3 sequences, under 40% seen once, with roughly 2.7% in the top ten. The source was whole blood, collected in connection with sensitization to the hapten diphenylcyclopropenone (DPC). The receptor source for this set is a man aged 35 to 55 with alopecia areata. Some clones in this sample may be carry-over from other donors' samples. Both conserved end residues are part of each CDR3. Fields, in order: V gene, clone size, J gene, D gene, CDR3 protein, CDR3 DNA. A D gene is named only where the DNA matches it firmly. Not all rows give a size; the values are once, few, many and, for expanded clones, a class.

TRBV20-1	-	TRBJ2-1	TRBD2	CSARSRLAGNEQFF	TGCAGTGCTAGATCCCGACTAGCAGGGAATGAGCAGTTCTTC
TRBV7-2	-	TRBJ1-1	-	CASRFMGSTEAFF	TGTGCCAGCAGGTTCATGGGGAGCACTGAAGCTTTCTTT
TRBV6-2/TRBV6-3	-	TRBJ2-6	TRBD1	CATRGTGPVGANVLTF	TGTGCCACTCGTGGGACAGGGCCTGTTGGGGCCAACGTCCTGACTTTC
TRBV29-1	-	TRBJ2-1	-	CSVGDGSNEQFF	TGCAGCGTTGGGGACGGAAGCAATGAGCAGTTCTTC
TRBV28	-	TRBJ1-1	-	CASTQNTEAFF	TGTGCCAGCACCCAGAACACTGAAGCTTTCTTT
TRBV11-2	-	TRBJ2-3	-	CASSLSTSTDTQYF	TGTGCCAGCAGCTTGAGCACTAGCACAGATACGCAGTATTTT
TRBV30	few	TRBJ2-7	-	CAWSRISYEQYF	TGTGCCTGGAGTCGGATCTCCTACGAGCAGTACTTC
TRBV21-1	few	TRBJ2-1	-	CASKIKRLTGENEQFF	TGTGCCAGCAAGATAAAAAGGTTAACCGGGGAAAATGAGCAGTTCTTC
TRBV14	few	TRBJ2-3	-	CASSQWGTDTQYF	TGTGCCAGCAGCCAGTGGGGTACAGATACGCAGTATTTT
TRBV3-1	-	TRBJ2-3	TRBD2	CASRQTSGSTDTQYF	TGTGCCAGCAGGCAGACTAGCGGAAGCACAGATACGCAGTATTTT
TRBV29-1	-	TRBJ1-4	-	CSVDHEDGGKLFF	TGCAGCGTTGATCACGAGGATGGCGGAAAACTGTTTTTT
TRBV29-1	-	TRBJ2-5	-	CSGAGTRQETQYF	TGCAGCGGGGCCGGCACGCGGCAAGAGACCCAGTACTTC
TRBV20-1	few	TRBJ1-1	TRBD1	CSARDRTQGFNTEAFF	TGCAGTGCTAGAGATAGGACACAGGGGTTCAACACTGAAGCTTTCTTT
TRBV20-1	-	TRBJ2-7	TRBD1	CSARLIGTAIGEQYF	TGCAGTGCTAGACTCATCGGGACAGCGATCGGCGAGCAGTACTTC
TRBV29-1	-	TRBJ2-1	TRBD1	CSVRDRGPNEQFF	TGCAGCGTGCGGGACAGGGGGCCAAATGAGCAGTTCTTC
TRBV29-1	few	TRBJ2-7	TRBD2	CSVPGTSGTEQYF	TGCAGCGTTCCCGGGACTAGCGGGACGGAGCAGTACTTC
TRBV6-2/TRBV6-3	few	TRBJ1-2	-	CASSYENRQVYGYTF	TGTGCCAGCAGTTACGAGAACAGACAAGTCTATGGCTACACCTTC
TRBV6-2/TRBV6-3	few	TRBJ1-2	-	CASSYDSFNYGYTF	TGTGCCAGCAGTTACGACAGCTTCAACTATGGCTACACCTTC
TRBV6-1	few	TRBJ2-7	TRBD1	CASSGGTGGYEQYF	TGTGCCAGCAGTGGGGGGACAGGGGGCTACGAGCAGTACTTC
TRBV18	few	TRBJ1-1	-	CASSPVKDTEAFF	TGTGCCAGCTCACCAGTTAAGGACACTGAAGCTTTCTTT
TRBV28	-	TRBJ1-4	-	CASSLWGGSNEKLFF	TGTGCCAGCAGTCTCTGGGGGGGGAGTAATGAAAAACTGTTTTTT
TRBV6-2/TRBV6-3	few	TRBJ2-1	TRBD2	CASSYGTSGFYNEQFF	TGTGCCAGCAGTTACGGAACTAGCGGGTTCTACAATGAGCAGTTCTTC
TRBV5-6	few	TRBJ2-5	-	CASSLKWAETQYF	TGTGCCAGCAGCTTGAAATGGGCAGAGACCCAGTACTTC
TRBV5-5	-	TRBJ2-5	TRBD2	CASSPGPRGSGAQETQYF	TGTGCCAGCAGCCCCGGGCCCAGGGGTAGCGGGGCCCAAGAGACCCAGTACTTC
TRBV29-1	few	TRBJ1-2	TRBD1	CSVGDGTAANYGYTF	TGCAGCGTTGGTGATGGGACAGCCGCTAACTATGGCTACACCTTC
TRBV6-5	-	TRBJ2-7	-	CASTPTGQGGVQYF	TGTGCCAGCACTCCTACCGGGCAGGGAGGAGTGCAGTACTTC
TRBV27	few	TRBJ2-3	TRBD2	CASSFGGRATDTQYF	TGTGCCAGCAGTTTCGGCGGGAGGGCCACAGATACGCAGTATTTT
TRBV27	-	TRBJ1-2	-	CASRFQNRRGYGYTF	TGTGCCAGCAGGTTCCAAAACCGAAGGGGTTATGGCTACACCTTC
TRBV29-1	few	TRBJ2-5	-	CSDSPGPEETQYF	TGCAGCGATTCCCCAGGGCCAGAAGAGACCCAGTACTTC
TRBV27	few	TRBJ1-5	-	CASSLAVDVNQPQHF	TGTGCCAGCAGTTTAGCAGTTGATGTCAATCAGCCCCAGCATTTT
TRBV20-1	few	TRBJ2-3	-	CSAQPGTTDTQYF	TGCAGTGCTCAACCGGGGACCACAGATACGCAGTATTTT
TRBV7-2	-	TRBJ2-1	TRBD2	CASSLELASNEQFF	TGTGCCAGCAGCTTGGAACTAGCGAGCAATGAGCAGTTCTTC
TRBV2	-	TRBJ2-1	TRBD2	CASSDVQGLFGLAGTNEQFF	TGTGCCAGCAGTGACGTACAGGGGCTTTTTGGACTAGCGGGAACTAATGAGCAGTTCTTC
TRBV29-1	-	TRBJ2-7	TRBD2	CSVTGTSGRKHYEQYF	TGCAGCGTTACCGGGACTAGCGGGAGAAAACACTACGAGCAGTACTTC
TRBV12-3/TRBV12-4	-	TRBJ2-3	TRBD2	CASSLGLAGEDTQYF	TGTGCCAGCAGTTTGGGACTAGCGGGAGAGGATACGCAGTATTTT